The present T cell receptor beta chain was sequenced within a study of regulatory T cells in long-lasting Graves disease. Time point indicated: newly diagnosed GD, antithyroid drugs for less than 3 months. The TCR library used RNA extracted from PBMCs. This clonotype was seen a few times. The CDR3 consists of 15 residues. J gave up 6 bases and V 1 base, and 4 bases lay outside the gene matches. Germline V lookup: CDR1 LNHNV, CDR2 YYDKDF (reference sequence). HTBI primers from iRepertoire and Arm-PCR of CDR3 regions yielded the TCR beta libraries. TCRdb re-called the multiplex PCR reads with MiXCR, one entry per CDR3 protein. The data show more than 350,000 distinct CDR3 sequences, about 15% seen once. These sequences were also reported in another study, on T cells in Graves' hyperthyroidism and ophthalmopathy.

The genes are TRBV15 and TRBJ1-5; 9 nucleotides align to TRBD1. The sample here was peripheral blood mononuclear cells (PBMCs), taken at new diagnosis, from a patient treated with antithyroid drugs. This clonotype was sampled from a woman in her twenties or thirties with Graves disease. The CDR3 protein is CATSRGDRGIQPQHF. The CDR3 bases are TGTGCCACCAGCAGAGGTGACAGGGGGATTCAGCCCCAGCATTTT.